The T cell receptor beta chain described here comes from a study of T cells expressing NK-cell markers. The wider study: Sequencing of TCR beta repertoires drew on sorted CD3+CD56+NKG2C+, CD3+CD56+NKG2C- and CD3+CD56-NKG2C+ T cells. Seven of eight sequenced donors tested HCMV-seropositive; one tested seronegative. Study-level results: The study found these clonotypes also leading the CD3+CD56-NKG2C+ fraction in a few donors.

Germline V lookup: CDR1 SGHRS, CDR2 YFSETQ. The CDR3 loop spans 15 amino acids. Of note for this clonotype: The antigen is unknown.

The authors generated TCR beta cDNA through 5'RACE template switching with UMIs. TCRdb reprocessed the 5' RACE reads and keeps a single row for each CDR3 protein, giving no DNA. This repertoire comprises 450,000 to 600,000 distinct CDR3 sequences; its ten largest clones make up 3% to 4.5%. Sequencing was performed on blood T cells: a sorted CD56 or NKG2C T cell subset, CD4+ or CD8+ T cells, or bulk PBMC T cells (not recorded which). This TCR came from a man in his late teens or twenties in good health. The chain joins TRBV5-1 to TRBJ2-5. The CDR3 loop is CASSLELGIKETQYF.